The 20 T cell receptor beta chains given below trace back to one sample, sequenced in a study of CD8+ T cells in alopecia areata. Following RNA extraction, reverse transcription yielded cDNA that acted as the sequencing template. Produced via immunoSEQ multiplex PCR; TCRdb's table is partial and in-frame only. The sample lists some 210,000 clones, around 65% seen once, with around 1.2% in the top ten. Treatment described: oral pan-JAK inhibitor, 5-10 mg twice daily. Sequenced material: CD4+ T cells sorted from blood, taken around week 42, from a patient treated with tofacitinib. The receptors here all came from a human donor with alopecia areata.

This clone came up once. V and J are TRBV7-2 and TRBJ2-3, with TRBD2 matching 8 bases. The CDR3 has 14 amino acids. Losses at the gene ends were 5 bases for V and 6 bases for J; bases not matched to a gene: 7. Germline CDR1 and CDR2: SGHTA and FQGNSA. Here the CDR3 DNA reads TGTGCCAGCAGCCCCGGGACTAGAGACGATACGCAGTATTTT. Its protein product is CASSPGTRDDTQYF. Filled out from reference TRBV7-2 and TRBJ2-3, the complete variable domain reads GAGVSQSPSNKVTEKGKDVELRCDPISGHTALYWYRQSLGQGLEFLIYFQGNSAPDKSGLPSDRFSAERTGGSVSTLTIQRTQQEDSAVYLCASSPGTRDDTQYFGPGTRLTVL.

This clone has more than one count but fewer than ten. This sequence joins TRBV5-6 and TRBJ2-2, with TRBD1 identical over 7 bases. V was clipped by 2 bases and J by 5 bases; unmatched bases: 3. The length of the CDR3 is 14 residues. Germline assignment: CDR1 SGHDT and CDR2 YYEEEE. In DNA, the CDR3 is TGTGCCAGCAGCTTTCGGGACAGAACCGGGGAGCTGTTTTTT. It yields the protein CASSFRDRTGELFF. The full variable domain, in which reference TRBV5-6 and TRBJ2-2 provide the parts outside the CDR3, is DAGVTQSPTHLIKTRGQQVTLRCSPKSGHDTVSWYQQALGQGPQFIFQYYEEEERQRGNFPDRFSGHQFPNYSSELNVNALLLGDSALYLCASSFRDRTGELFFGEGSRLTVL.

This chain uses TRBV6-1 with TRBJ2-7; no clear D gene. Trimming pared 9 bases from V and 2 bases from J, leaving 8 bases between. CDR3 length equals 11 residues. CDR1 is MNHNS, CDR2 SASEGT, per germline. This chain's CDR3 is CASNKPYEQYF. The CDR3, as DNA: TGTGCCAGTAACAAGCCCTACGAGCAGTACTTC.

The rearrangement uses TRBV29-1 and TRBJ2-2; possibly TRBD2 for D (5 bases). V was trimmed by 6 bases and J by 7 bases, leaving 9 bases between them. Germline CDR1 SQVTM, CDR2 ANQGSEA. The CDR3 sequence is 11 residues long. The CDR3 region has the DNA TGCAGCGTCAACGAGGGCGGGGAGCTGTTTTTT. Encoded protein: CSVNEGGELFF.

The V call is TRBV29-1, the J call TRBJ1-2; D is possibly TRBD1 (5 bases). CDR1 is SQVTM, CDR2 ANQGSEA, per germline. Trimming removed 4 bases at V and 2 bases at J, with 11 bases between. The CDR3 sequence is 13 residues long. The CDR3 here is CSVAQGYNYGYTF. CDR3 nucleotides: TGCAGCGTTGCGCAGGGCTACAACTATGGCTACACCTTC.

This clone was observed a handful of times. The chain uses TRBV7-2 and TRBJ1-6; 7 positions match TRBD1. Germline-derived CDR1 and CDR2 are SGHTA and FQGNSA. V shed 10 bases and J 2 bases; nucleotides not matched to a gene: 5. This CDR3 contains 14 residues. CDR3 nucleotide sequence: TGTGCCACCTCGACAGGGACCTATAATTCACCCCTCCACTTT. Translated: CATSTGTYNSPLHF. Together with reference TRBV7-2 and TRBJ1-6, the CDR3 gives the full variable domain: GAGVSQSPSNKVTEKGKDVELRCDPISGHTALYWYRQSLGQGLEFLIYFQGNSAPDKSGLPSDRFSAERTGGSVSTLTIQRTQQEDSAVYLCATSTGTYNSPLHFGNGTRLTVT.

The V and J genes are TRBV5-1 and TRBJ2-3; TRBD2 might be the D (6 bases). V was pared by 5 bases and J by 3 bases, with 16 bases between. CDR3 length equals 15 residues. The germline gives CDR1 SGHRS, CDR2 YFSETQ. The CDR3 DNA reads as TGCGCCAGCAGGGGGAAGGAGGGCTATACAGATACGCAGTATTTT. Its protein product is CASRGKEGYTDTQYF.

This clone was found once. The chain couples TRBV2 to TRBJ1-5; TRBD1 is a possible D gene (6 bases). V lost 4 bases and J 4 bases, leaving 11 bases between the germline ends. The CDR3 spans 14 residues. Germline assignment: CDR1 SNHLY and CDR2 FYNNEI. CDR3 nucleotide sequence: TGTGCCAGCAGTGGGACAGACAAAAATCAGCCCCAGCATTTT. Protein product: CASSGTDKNQPQHF. The full variable domain, in which reference TRBV2 and TRBJ1-5 provide the parts outside the CDR3, is EPEVTQTPSHQVTQMGQEVILRCVPISNHLYFYWYRQILGQKVEFLVSFYNNEISEKSEIFDDQFSVERPDGSNFTLKIRSTKLEDSAMYFCASSGTDKNQPQHFGDGTRLSIL.

This clone was observed a few times. The genes are TRBV5-6 and TRBJ2-2; D ambiguous. The CDR3 has 15 amino acids. Germline values: CDR1 SGHDT, CDR2 YYEEEE. Trimming shortened V by 1 base and J by 0 bases, and 7 bases separated the two germline ends. CDR3 in DNA: TGTGCCAGCAGCTTGTTGGATTCGAACACCGGGGAGCTGTTTTTT. Translated: CASSLLDSNTGELFF.

The V gene is TRBV29-1, the J gene TRBJ2-2; 11 bases fit TRBD1. Germline CDR1 and CDR2: SQVTM and ANQGSEA. The CDR3 length is 17 residues. J was trimmed by 4 bases and V by 7 bases; bases with no gene match: 14. Here the CDR3 reads CSEPRSDRGRTTGELFF. The CDR3 DNA is TGCAGCGAACCCCGGTCGGACAGGGGGCGAACCACCGGGGAGCTGTTTTTT.

This sequence joins TRBV29-1 and TRBJ2-1; 9 positions match TRBD1. CDR3 length: 16 residues. With 6 bases clipped from V and 6 bases from J, the junction kept 15 bases outside the gene matches. Germline assignment: CDR1 SQVTM and CDR2 ANQGSEA. The CDR3 DNA is TGCAGCGTCCGAACAGGGGGCAGGGGTTTAGGCAATGAGCAGTTCTTC. This encodes CSVRTGGRGLGNEQFF.

The chain carries TRBV30 and TRBJ1-1; D is ambiguous. Germline V gives CDR1 GTSNPN, CDR2 SVGIG (reference sequence). The V and J ends lost 2 bases and 2 bases respectively, with 9 bases between them. CDR3 length: 13 amino acids. In DNA, the CDR3 is TGTGCCTGGAGTCGAGGACCCAACACTGAAGCTTTCTTT. It specifies CAWSRGPNTEAFF. Based on the CDR3 plus reference TRBV30 and TRBJ1-1, the full variable domain is SQTIHQWPATLVQPVGSPLSLECTVEGTSNPNLYWYRQAAGRGLQLLFYSVGIGQISSEVPQNLSASRPQDRQFILSSKKLLLSDSGFYLCAWSRGPNTEAFFGQGTRLTVV.

The sample holds a few counts of this clone. The chain has TRBV19 and TRBJ1-2; 8 positions agree with TRBD1. Trimming removed 6 bases from V and 2 bases from J; junction bases left unmatched: 2. The CDR3 loop spans 13 amino acids. From germline, CDR1 is LNHDA and CDR2 SQIVND (reference sequence). CDR3: CASSRTGNYGYTF. The CDR3 nucleotides read TGTGCCAGTAGCCGGACAGGGAACTATGGCTACACCTTC.

The rearrangement uses TRBV7-9 and TRBJ1-6; D may be TRBD1 (6 bases). The CDR3 contains 14 residues. Germline CDR1 and CDR2: SEHNR and FQNEAQ (reference sequence). Trimming left V 0 bases short and J 6 bases short, with 6 bases between. CDR3 in amino acids: CASSLAQGNSPLHF. The CDR3 coding sequence is TGTGCCAGCAGCTTAGCACAGGGTAATTCACCCCTCCACTTT. Combining the CDR3 with reference TRBV7-9 and TRBJ1-6 gives the whole variable domain DTGVSQNPRHKITKRGQNVTFRCDPISEHNRLYWYRQTLGQGPEFLTYFQNEAQLEKSRLLSDRFSAERPKGSFSTLEIQRTEQGDSAMYLCASSLAQGNSPLHFGNGTRLTVT.

The rearrangement links TRBV9 to TRBJ1-6, with TRBD1 matching over 9 bases. Germline CDR1 reads SGDLS; CDR2 reads YYNGEE. Trimming cost V 1 base and J 10 bases; bases outside gene matches: 3. The length of the CDR3 is 14 residues. The chain's CDR3 is CASSVPTGGSPLHF. In DNA form, the CDR3 reads TGTGCCAGCAGCGTACCGACAGGGGGATCACCCCTCCACTTT.

The genes are TRBV5-1 and TRBJ2-1; D is ambiguous. With 0 bases removed from V and 6 bases from J, the gap between germline ends came to 4 bases. The CDR3 is 12 residues long. Per the germline V gene, CDR1 is SGHRS and CDR2 is YFSETQ. The CDR3, as DNA: TGCGCCAGCAGCTTGGAAAGCAATGAGCAGTTCTTC. This encodes CASSLESNEQFF.

The rearrangement links TRBV7-2 to TRBJ2-1, with TRBD2 identical over 10 bases. The germline V gene encodes CDR1 SGHTA and CDR2 FQGNSA. The length of the CDR3 is 14 residues. V was pared by 5 bases and J by 8 bases, with 6 bases of the junction left unmatched. As DNA, the CDR3 is TGTGCCAGCAGCGAAAGGAGCGGGAGGGATGAGCAGTTCTTC. Translation: CASSERSGRDEQFF.

The chain combines TRBV7-2 with TRBJ1-6; 7 positions match TRBD1. The V segment lost 5 bases and the J segment 4 bases; nucleotides outside the gene matches: 2. From germline, CDR1 is SGHTA and CDR2 FQGNSA. There are 14 residues in the CDR3. The CDR3 loop is CASSAGGYNSPLHF. The CDR3 DNA reads TGTGCCAGCAGCGCAGGGGGTTATAATTCACCCCTCCACTTT.

The CDR3 nucleotides read TGCGCCAGCAGTGAGTCGGGCTCCATCGGGGAGCTGTTTTTT. It specifies CASSESGSIGELFF. The V and J genes are TRBV10-1 and TRBJ2-2; D unresolved. The CDR3 covers 14 residues. Germline lookup yields CDR1 WNHNN and CDR2 SYGVQD (reference sequence). V lost 0 bases to trimming and J lost 7 bases, with 9 bases between them.

This chain links TRBV4-1 with TRBJ1-2; a weak D match, TRBD1 (6 bases). V gave up 3 bases and J gave up 2 bases, with 13 bases separating them. The germline V gene has CDR1 MGHRA and CDR2 YSYEKL. The CDR3 length is 15 residues. CDR3 coding DNA: TGCGCCAGCAGCCACAAATCCACAGGGAACTATGGCTACACCTTC. This translates into CASSHKSTGNYGYTF.